The T cell receptor beta chain under discussion was sequenced for a study of Ad26.COV2.S vaccination and SARS-CoV-2 variants. The wider study: Recipients of Ad26.COV2.S got it intramuscularly, once or twice 56 days apart.

Method: immunoSEQ multiplex PCR; TCRdb's copy keeps in-frame clones and lacks some. In the table there are hundreds of thousands of clones, around nine tenths of which are singletons. Treatment described: around 19 received Ad26.COV2.S at low or high dose, single or two shots; 5 received placebo; per-sample allocation not given. Material that was analyzed had been drawn on day 63 after the first vaccine or placebo injection. V shed 0 bases and J shed 8 bases, with 11 bases lying between them. This CDR3 has 13 residues. Germline V gene lookup returns CDR1 SGHDT and CDR2 YYEEEE. The chain carries TRBV5-6 and TRBJ1-2, with D possibly matching TRBD1 (6 bases). This specimen was peripheral blood, taken in a trial of Ad26.COV2.S vaccine versus placebo. The sequence was obtained from a person between 18 and 60 years old who received the Ad26.COV2.S COVID-19 vaccine or a placebo. In nucleotides, the CDR3 is TGTGCCAGCAGCTTGGCCGGCGGGGGCGGCTACACCTTC. Its protein is CASSLAGGGGYTF. The full variable domain, with the rest looked up from reference TRBV5-6 and TRBJ1-2, is DAGVTQSPTHLIKTRGQQVTLRCSPKSGHDTVSWYQQALGQGPQFIFQYYEEEERQRGNFPDRFSGHQFPNYSSELNVNALLLGDSALYLCASSLAGGGGYTFGSGTRLTVV.